These 15 T cell receptor beta chains were all obtained from the same sample, sequenced in a study of vaccination and CD4 T cells after COVID-19. With the Oncomine TCR Beta short-read assay, DNA from cultured CD4+ T cells was sequenced. TCRdb recomputed calls from the PCR reads with MiXCR, one row per CDR3 protein. Here the sample spans around 26,000 distinct CDR3 sequences, 50% being singletons. Their antigen targets remain unknown. Treatment of the sample: roughly nine-day PBMC culture with coronavirus spike peptide pools or control peptides (ViraFEST assay). The material was CD4+ T cells from blood, cultured in vitro, obtained before SARS-CoV-2 vaccination. These receptors came from a human donor who received a COVID-19 vaccine.

The chain uses TRBV6-2 or TRBV6-3 and TRBJ2-3; 8 bases align to TRBD2. The germline gives CDR1 MNHEY, CDR2 SVGEGT. J gave up 3 bases and V 5 bases, and 13 bases lay outside the gene matches. CDR3 length: 17 residues. CDR3 DNA: TGTGCCAGCAGTCCCGGCACGGGGGGGCGCCTAACAGATACGCAGTATTTT. Its translation is CASSPGTGGRLTDTQYF.

This clonotype has a handful of counts. This chain connects TRBV30 to TRBJ1-1; 11 positions match TRBD1. CDR1 is GTSNPN, CDR2 SVGIG, per germline (reference sequence). This CDR3 has 15 amino acids. Trimming removed 4 bases from V and 8 bases from J; junction bases left unmatched: 12. CDR3 sequence (DNA): TGTGCCTGGAAACAGACGGGGACAGGGGGAATCGAAGCTTTCTTT. Its translation is CAWKQTGTGGIEAFF.

This clonotype was seen a few times. The V and J genes are TRBV6-1 and TRBJ1-3; no firm D call. This CDR3 comprises 14 residues. V lost 2 bases and J lost 6, with 11 bases in between. The V gene's germline CDR1 is MNHNS and CDR2 SASEGT. The CDR3, as DNA: TGTGCCAGCAGTGAAATGAGAGGCATAAACACCATATATTTT. Its protein product is CASSEMRGINTIYF.

There are a few counts of this clonotype. The chain carries TRBV6-1 and TRBJ1-4; D not certain. CDR3 size: 13 residues. The germline V gene encodes CDR1 MNHNS and CDR2 SASEGT. Trimming pared 0 bases from V and 7 bases from J, leaving 6 bases between. CDR3 DNA: TGTGCCAGCAGTGAAGCCTACGGTGAAAAACTGTTTTTT. It codes for CASSEAYGEKLFF.

This chain connects TRBV24-1 to TRBJ2-3; TRBD2 is a possible D gene (5 bases). Germline V lookup: CDR1 KGHDR, CDR2 SFDVKD. Deletions cut 7 bases from V and 9 bases from J, with 16 bases between. The CDR3 extends over 13 amino acids. Written as DNA, the CDR3 is TGTGCCACCAGCTCCCCGGGATTAGGGACGCAGTATTTT. This encodes CATSSPGLGTQYF.

The chain carries TRBV19 and TRBJ2-4; a weak D match, TRBD2 (6 bases). Germline lookup yields CDR1 LNHDA and CDR2 SQIVND (reference sequence). Trimming removed 6 bases at V and 10 bases at J, with 16 bases between. The CDR3 has 13 residues. The CDR3: CASRGGAIGIQYF. As DNA, the CDR3 is TGTGCCAGTAGAGGAGGGGCCATCGGGATTCAGTACTTC.

This chain links TRBV20-1 with TRBJ1-4; a possible D gene is TRBD1 (5 bases). Germline V CDR1 and CDR2: DFQATT, SNEGSKA (reference sequence). CDR3 length equals 15 residues. The ends were cut back, 1 base at V and 5 bases at J, with 14 bases in the middle. The CDR3 region is CSARVGGPLNEKLFF. For the CDR3, the DNA is TGCAGTGCTAGAGTCGGGGGACCTCTAAATGAAAAACTGTTTTTT.

The table lists this clonotype with a few counts. The V and J genes are TRBV6-1 and TRBJ1-2; TRBD1 aligns across 7 bases. V dropped 6 bases and J dropped 7; count of bases not matched to a gene: 8. This CDR3 is built from 13 residues. The germline gives CDR1 MNHNS, CDR2 SASEGT. CDR3 region: CASSTRQGGGYTF. As DNA, the CDR3 is TGTGCCAGCAGCACTCGCCAGGGGGGTGGCTACACCTTC.

In DNA form, the CDR3 reads TGTGCCACCAGTGATCCTGGACAGGGGAACAATGAGCAGTTCTTC. Residues: CATSDPGQGNNEQFF. This rearrangement joins TRBV24-1 to TRBJ2-1; 9 nucleotides line up with TRBD1. The V gene end was trimmed by 3 bases and the J gene end by 5 bases; junction bases not matched to a gene: 4. The CDR3 totals 15 residues. The V gene's germline CDR1 is KGHDR and CDR2 SFDVKD.

This clonotype has only a few counts. The V call is TRBV24-1, the J call TRBJ1-1, with D unresolved. Germline assignment: CDR1 KGHDR and CDR2 SFDVKD. V was trimmed by 5 bases and J by 1 base, leaving 13 bases between them. The CDR3 contains 15 residues. CDR3 nucleotide sequence: TGTGCCACCAGTGTTCCGGACTGGCCGAACACTGAAGCTTTCTTT. It translates to CATSVPDWPNTEAFF.

This clonotype is classed as large. The rearrangement links TRBV12-3 or TRBV12-4 to TRBJ2-3, with TRBD1 as a possible D gene (6 bases). V was pared by 7 bases and J by 1 base, with 15 bases between. The CDR3 length is 15 residues. The CDR3 reads CASTLDSLRTDTQYF. Here the CDR3 DNA reads TGTGCCAGCACCTTGGACAGTCTTCGCACAGATACGCAGTATTTT.

This clonotype came up a few times. The chain links TRBV20-1 to TRBJ1-5; D is unresolved. Germline V gives CDR1 DFQATT, CDR2 SNEGSKA (reference sequence). CDR3 size: 12 residues. V lost 5 bases and J lost 5, with 10 bases in between. Here the CDR3 reads CSAVEQYQPQHF. The CDR3 bases are TGCAGTGCTGTCGAGCAATATCAGCCCCAGCATTTT.

The rearrangement joins TRBV20-1 to TRBJ1-2; D is unclear. The CDR3 consists of 13 residues. Germline values: CDR1 DFQATT, CDR2 SNEGSKA (reference sequence). V was shortened by 6 bases and J by 2 bases, with 13 bases between the two germline ends. This CDR3 reads CSASAGLNYGYTF. Here the CDR3 DNA reads TGCAGTGCCTCAGCTGGACTGAACTATGGCTACACCTTC.

This chain joins TRBV15 and TRBJ2-7; D gene ambiguous. The V gene's germline CDR1 is LNHNV and CDR2 YYDKDF (reference sequence). The CDR3 loop spans 11 amino acids. With 1 base removed from V and 6 bases from J, the gap between germline ends came to 4 bases. Here the CDR3 DNA reads TGTGCCACCAGCAGAGCAGGCGAGCAGTACTTC. Amino acids: CATSRAGEQYF. Full variable domain (remainder filled in from reference TRBV15 and TRBJ2-7): DAMVIQNPRYQVTQFGKPVTLSCSQTLNHNVMYWYQQKSSQAPKLLFHYYDKDFNNEADTPDNFQSRRPNTSFCFLDIRSPGLGDTAMYLCATSRAGEQYFGPGTRLTVT.

The V gene is TRBV24-1, the J gene TRBJ2-5; possible D gene TRBD2, 5 bases. CDR3 length: 15 residues. CDR1 is KGHDR, CDR2 SFDVKD, per germline. V was trimmed by 3 bases and J by 5 bases, leaving 15 bases between them. CDR3 in amino acids: CATSDTGRWEETQYF. DNA of the CDR3: TGTGCCACCAGTGATACGGGCCGGTGGGAGGAGACCCAGTACTTC.